This is a list of T cell receptor beta chains from one sample in a study of blood T cell repertoires in COVID-19. The protocol was immunoSEQ multiplex PCR, while the TCRdb copy is restricted to in-frame clones and leaves out a portion. The table shows about 140,000 clones, with around 86% occurring only once. The material sequenced was peripheral blood. The origin of the receptors is a human donor in a cohort sampled during active COVID-19. The CDR3 runs from the conserved cysteine through the conserved F or W. Each record gives: J gene, clone size, V gene, D gene, CDR3 DNA, CDR3 protein. D genes are given only for firm matches. Clone size is given for some rows only: seen once, a few or many times, or a class if the clone is expanded.

j_call: TRBJ2-2; clone_size: NA; v_call: TRBV4-2; d_call: TRBD1; cdr3_nt: TGTGCCAGCAGCCACAGAGGACAGGGTTACACCGGGGAGCTGTTTTTT; cdr3_aa: CASSHRGQGYTGELFF
j_call: TRBJ2-4; clone_size: NA; v_call: TRBV27; d_call: TRBD2; cdr3_nt: TGTGCCAGCAGTTTATCCTACCCGGGGGGGGCCAAAAACATTCAGTACTTC; cdr3_aa: CASSLSYPGGAKNIQYF
j_call: TRBJ2-4; clone_size: NA; v_call: TRBV14; d_call: NA; cdr3_nt: TGTGCCAGCAGCGAAGATGCTCGAACAGGGGCCAAAAACATTCAGTACTTC; cdr3_aa: CASSEDARTGAKNIQYF
j_call: TRBJ1-6; clone_size: few; v_call: TRBV6-5; d_call: TRBD1; cdr3_nt: TGTGCCAGCAGTTACAGTCGTGGACAGGGGCATTCACCCCTCCACTTT; cdr3_aa: CASSYSRGQGHSPLHF
j_call: TRBJ1-1; clone_size: NA; v_call: TRBV14; d_call: NA; cdr3_nt: TGTGCCAGCAGCCAAGAGAGGAGGAACACTGAAGCTTTCTTT; cdr3_aa: CASSQERRNTEAFF
j_call: TRBJ1-5; clone_size: NA; v_call: TRBV6-5; d_call: NA; cdr3_nt: TGTGCCAGCAGTTACTCGCACAGGGTGGGACAGCCCCAGCATTTT; cdr3_aa: CASSYSHRVGQPQHF
j_call: TRBJ2-5; clone_size: NA; v_call: TRBV7-9; d_call: NA; cdr3_nt: TGTGCCAGCAGCCAAGACAGGCTTCGAGCGCAAGGGACCCAGTACTTC; cdr3_aa: CASSQDRLRAQGTQYF
j_call: TRBJ2-1; clone_size: NA; v_call: TRBV27; d_call: TRBD2; cdr3_nt: TGTGCCAGCACCTGGGGGGGGACGTACAATGAGCAGTTCTTC; cdr3_aa: CASTWGGTYNEQFF
j_call: TRBJ2-1; clone_size: NA; v_call: TRBV4-3; d_call: NA; cdr3_nt: TGCGCCAGCAGCCAGCACCTGACGACTAATGAGCAGTTCTTC; cdr3_aa: CASSQHLTTNEQFF
j_call: TRBJ2-2; clone_size: NA; v_call: TRBV4-1; d_call: NA; cdr3_nt: TGCGCCAGCAGCCAAGTTTCTAGTTATACCGGGGAGCTGTTTTTT; cdr3_aa: CASSQVSSYTGELFF
j_call: TRBJ1-4; clone_size: NA; v_call: TRBV29-1; d_call: NA; cdr3_nt: TGCAGCGTTCGGACAGCCAATAATGAAAAACTGTTTTTT; cdr3_aa: CSVRTANNEKLFF
j_call: TRBJ2-2; clone_size: NA; v_call: TRBV11-3; d_call: NA; cdr3_nt: TGTGCCAGCAGCTTAGATAGCCAGGGAAGCGCCGGGGAGCTGTTTTTT; cdr3_aa: CASSLDSQGSAGELFF
j_call: TRBJ2-7; clone_size: NA; v_call: TRBV9; d_call: NA; cdr3_nt: TGTGCCAGCAGCCCCCAGGCGGAGGGCCAGCAGTACTTC; cdr3_aa: CASSPQAEGQQYF
j_call: TRBJ2-1; clone_size: once; v_call: TRBV7-3; d_call: TRBD1; cdr3_nt: TGTGCCAGCAGCTTAATCCCCTTTGTACAGGGGGCGGGTGAGCAGTTCTTC; cdr3_aa: CASSLIPFVQGAGEQFF
j_call: TRBJ1-5; clone_size: once; v_call: TRBV6-5; d_call: NA; cdr3_nt: TGTGCCACCAGGTTGGGCAGCAATCAGCCCCAGCATTTT; cdr3_aa: CATRLGSNQPQHF
j_call: TRBJ2-2; clone_size: NA; v_call: TRBV19; d_call: TRBD2; cdr3_nt: TGTGCCAGTAGTCCCCGGGGACTAAACACCGGGGAGCTGTTTTTT; cdr3_aa: CASSPRGLNTGELFF
j_call: TRBJ2-1; clone_size: NA; v_call: TRBV6-1; d_call: TRBD2; cdr3_nt: TGTGCCAGCAGTACGTACGGGGGGAATGAGCAGTTCTTC; cdr3_aa: CASSTYGGNEQFF
j_call: TRBJ2-2; clone_size: few; v_call: TRBV5-1; d_call: NA; cdr3_nt: TGCGCCAGCAGCTTTAGAGAGTTTAACACCGGGGAGCTGTTTTTT; cdr3_aa: CASSFREFNTGELFF
j_call: TRBJ1-2; clone_size: NA; v_call: TRBV28; d_call: NA; cdr3_nt: TGTGCCAGCAGTTTTGGGACCGTACAGGGCTATGGCTACACCTTC; cdr3_aa: CASSFGTVQGYGYTF
j_call: TRBJ2-1; clone_size: NA; v_call: TRBV7-9; d_call: NA; cdr3_nt: TGTGCCAGCAGCTATAGCGAGAGTCCCTACAATGAGCAGTTCTTC; cdr3_aa: CASSYSESPYNEQFF
j_call: TRBJ1-2; clone_size: NA; v_call: TRBV7-8; d_call: TRBD1; cdr3_nt: TGTGCCAGCAGCTGGGGAGCGGGGACAGGGTCCTCAGGCTACACCTTC; cdr3_aa: CASSWGAGTGSSGYTF
j_call: TRBJ2-6; clone_size: NA; v_call: TRBV3-1/TRBV3-2; d_call: NA; cdr3_nt: TGTGCCAGCAGCCGAGGGACTCCTAGCTCTGGGGCCAACGTCCTGACTTTC; cdr3_aa: CASSRGTPSSGANVLTF
j_call: TRBJ2-7; clone_size: NA; v_call: TRBV11-2; d_call: NA; cdr3_nt: TGTGCCAGCAGCCCCAACTCCGGAGCCCGTGGGGAGCAGTACTTC; cdr3_aa: CASSPNSGARGEQYF